The clone carrying this T cell receptor (beta chain) was seen more than once but under ten times. Between the trimmed V and J ends, which lost 6 bases and 6 bases, there was a span of 21 bases. This CDR3 is 15 amino acids long. Per the germline V gene, CDR1 is SNHLY and CDR2 is FYNNEI. The data were taken from a study of blood T cell repertoires in COVID-19. Measured with immunoSEQ multiplex PCR; TCRdb has only the in-frame clones, and not every one. The top ten clones hold over 4.5% of a sample with more than 250,000 clones, over 80% of them seen once. Sequencing used peripheral blood. This sequence originates from a man between 60 and 75 years old who had recovered from COVID-19. V and J are TRBV2 and TRBJ2-7; D uncertain. CDR3 region: CASRVPDTLRLEQYF. In DNA, the CDR3 is TGTGCCAGCAGGGTCCCCGACACTTTACGGCTCGAGCAGTACTTC.